The 25 T cell receptor beta chains in this list originate from one sample, sequenced in a study of blood T cell repertoires in COVID-19. Sequenced by immunoSEQ multiplex PCR; TCRdb stores in-frame clones only, minus some. In the table there are about 270,000 clones, around nine tenths of which are singletons. Sequenced: peripheral blood. These receptors came from a woman aged 70-85 years with COVID-19, enrolled during active disease.

The chain recombines TRBV4-1 with TRBJ2-2, with a weak D call TRBD1 (6 bases). The CDR3 loop spans 16 amino acids. The germline V gene encodes CDR1 MGHRA and CDR2 YSYEKL. Trimming removed 0 bases at V and 7 bases at J, with 15 bases between. CDR3 in DNA: TGCGCCAGCAGCCAAGATGGCAGGGGTGGAATCGGGGAGCTGTTTTTT. Its translation is CASSQDGRGGIGELFF.

This chain connects TRBV28 to TRBJ2-3, with 7 bases fitting TRBD1. This CDR3 comprises 16 residues. V dropped 5 bases and J dropped 0; count of bases not matched to a gene: 8. Germline CDR1 reads MDHEN; CDR2 reads SYDVKM. The CDR3 coding sequence is TGTGCCAGCAGTCATCCCCGGGACAGAAGCACAGATACGCAGTATTTT. It encodes CASSHPRDRSTDTQYF.

This sequence joins TRBV30 and TRBJ1-5; D is undetermined. CDR1 GTSNPN and CDR2 SVGIG come from the germline V gene (reference sequence). This CDR3 has 13 residues. Trimming cost V 0 bases and J 4 bases, with 7 bases left between them. Here the CDR3 reads CAWSVHQNQPQHF. In DNA, the CDR3 is TGTGCCTGGAGTGTACACCAGAATCAGCCCCAGCATTTT.

The chain uses TRBV7-2 and TRBJ2-1, with 11 bases fitting TRBD2. Germline CDR1 SGHTA, CDR2 FQGNSA. This CDR3 has 15 residues. With 5 bases clipped from V and 4 bases from J, the junction kept 4 bases outside the gene matches. In DNA, the CDR3 is TGTGCCAGCAGCAAGACTAGCGGGGTGTACAATGAGCAGTTCTTC. This sequence encodes CASSKTSGVYNEQFF.

In DNA, the CDR3 is TGTGCCAGCAGTTTTTCAGGGATAGGAAATCAGCCCCAGCATTTT. Translated: CASSFSGIGNQPQHF. This chain joins TRBV28 and TRBJ1-5; TRBD1 might be the D (5 bases). CDR3 length: 15 residues. V gave up 3 bases and J gave up 4 bases, with 13 bases separating them. Per germline, CDR1 MDHEN and CDR2 SYDVKM.

V gene TRBV20-1 combines with J gene TRBJ1-6; D is ambiguous. From germline, CDR1 is DFQATT and CDR2 SNEGSKA (reference sequence). Trimming pared 3 bases from V and 8 bases from J, leaving 11 bases between. The CDR3 runs to 13 residues. The CDR3 DNA reads TGCAGTGCTAGTGGCCACGGGGATTCACCCCTCCACTTT. Protein sequence: CSASGHGDSPLHF.

The chain links TRBV27 to TRBJ1-1; 10 positions match TRBD1. The CDR3 spans 15 residues. V lost 5 bases and J lost 3; bases outside the gene matches: 6. Per germline, CDR1 MNHEY and CDR2 SMNVEV (reference sequence). CDR3 bases: TGTGCCAGCAGTACTCCCGGGACAGGGGACACTGAAGCTTTCTTT. It specifies CASSTPGTGDTEAFF.

The rearrangement joins TRBV3-1 (or the pseudogene TRBV3-2) to TRBJ1-1; D not resolved. Germline V gene sequence: CDR1 LGHDT, CDR2 YNNKEL (reference sequence). The CDR3 consists of 13 residues. V gave up 3 bases and J gave up 1 base, with 6 bases separating them. The CDR3 region is CASSQGGNTEAFF. CDR3 DNA sequence: TGTGCCAGCAGCCAGGGAGGGAACACTGAAGCTTTCTTT.

This rearrangement joins TRBV27 to TRBJ2-1; 13 bases are a match to TRBD2. The CDR3 runs 16 residues. Germline CDR1 MNHEY, CDR2 SMNVEV (reference sequence). The V segment lost 5 bases and the J segment 3 bases; nucleotides outside the gene matches: 4. CDR3 loop: CASSTSGGDRYNEQFF. The CDR3 DNA reads as TGTGCCAGCAGTACTAGCGGGGGGGACCGCTACAATGAGCAGTTCTTC.

The chain is built from TRBV30 and TRBJ2-1; a weak D match, TRBD2 (6 bases). This CDR3 is built from 12 residues. V was pared by 4 bases and J by 7 bases, with 11 bases between. From germline, CDR1 is GTSNPN and CDR2 SVGIG (reference sequence). CDR3: CAWTRGTNEQFF. CDR3 bases: TGTGCCTGGACGCGAGGGACTAATGAGCAGTTCTTC.

The V gene is TRBV2, the J gene TRBJ2-5, with 9 bases matching TRBD1. CDR3 length: 15 residues. V shed 3 bases, J shed 5 bases, and the junction held 7 bases outside the gene matches. The germline V gene encodes CDR1 SNHLY and CDR2 FYNNEI. CDR3 amino acids: CASSEWDREKETQYF. CDR3 sequence (DNA): TGTGCCAGCAGTGAGTGGGACAGGGAGAAGGAGACCCAGTACTTC.

The rearrangement joins TRBV5-6 to TRBJ2-4; 9 positions agree with TRBD1. The germline V gene has CDR1 SGHDT and CDR2 YYEEEE. V dropped 4 bases and J dropped 0; count of bases not matched to a gene: 8. This CDR3 spans 17 amino acids. CDR3 loop: CASSRGQGVGAKNIQYF. The CDR3 coding sequence is TGTGCCAGCAGCCGGGGACAGGGAGTAGGAGCCAAAAACATTCAGTACTTC.

This clone appeared a few times. V usage is TRBV5-1 and J usage is TRBJ1-1, with D possibly matching TRBD1 (5 bases). V was clipped by 2 bases and J by 0 bases, with 11 bases between them. CDR1 and CDR2 from the germline V gene are SGHRS and YFSETQ. There are 15 residues in the CDR3. CDR3 sequence: CASSFGAAMNTEAFF. CDR3 DNA sequence: TGCGCCAGCAGCTTTGGGGCAGCCATGAACACTGAAGCTTTCTTT.

This sequence joins TRBV7-2 and TRBJ2-2; maybe TRBD1 (6 bases). The length of the CDR3 is 13 residues. V gave up 3 bases and J gave up 5 bases, with 7 bases separating them. Germline values: CDR1 SGHTA, CDR2 FQGNSA. The CDR3 here is CASSFTGTGELFF. The CDR3 nucleotides read TGTGCCAGCAGCTTTACAGGGACCGGGGAGCTGTTTTTT.

J is TRBJ1-3 and V is TRBV27; D call uncertain. This CDR3 region has 15 residues. The germline V gene has CDR1 MNHEY and CDR2 SMNVEV (reference sequence). Trimming removed 4 bases at V and 0 bases at J, with 10 bases between. The CDR3 reads CASSSGSYSGNTIYF. The CDR3 coding sequence is TGTGCCAGCAGTTCCGGGTCCTACTCTGGAAACACCATATATTTT.

The rearrangement uses TRBV30 and TRBJ1-1, with 7 positions matching TRBD1. This CDR3 contains 12 residues. Per the germline V gene, CDR1 is GTSNPN and CDR2 is SVGIG (reference sequence). The ends lost 5 bases at V and 5 bases at J; junction bases unmatched: 5. In nucleotides, the CDR3 is TGTGCCTGGGACAGGGCTGGGACTGAAGCTTTCTTT. Translation: CAWDRAGTEAFF. The complete variable domain, with remaining parts taken from reference TRBV30 and TRBJ1-1, reads SQTIHQWPATLVQPVGSPLSLECTVEGTSNPNLYWYRQAAGRGLQLLFYSVGIGQISSEVPQNLSASRPQDRQFILSSKKLLLSDSGFYLCAWDRAGTEAFFGQGTRLTVV.

The rearrangement uses TRBV27 and TRBJ2-3; the D gene is possibly TRBD2 (5 bases). Germline V lookup: CDR1 MNHEY, CDR2 SMNVEV (reference sequence). The CDR3 covers 14 residues. Trimming stripped 5 bases from V and 0 bases from J, with 9 bases between. The CDR3 region is CASSPPGSTDTQYF. DNA of the CDR3: TGTGCCAGCAGTCCCCCGGGGAGCACAGATACGCAGTATTTT.

The CDR3 loop is CATSDFRGGANVLTF. CDR3 DNA sequence: TGTGCCACCAGTGATTTCAGGGGTGGGGCCAACGTCCTGACTTTC. The chain carries TRBV24-1 and TRBJ2-6; TRBD1 is a possible D gene (6 bases). V was clipped by 1 base and J by 3 bases, with 6 bases between them. From germline, CDR1 is KGHDR and CDR2 SFDVKD. This CDR3 has 15 amino acids.

The chain links TRBV7-9 to TRBJ1-1; TRBD1 aligns across 10 bases. The CDR3 totals 14 residues. Germline V gene data show CDR1 as SEHNR and CDR2 as FQNEAQ (reference sequence). The V segment lost 6 bases and the J segment 5 bases; nucleotides outside the gene matches: 6. In nucleotides, the CDR3 is TGTGCCAGCAGACCCCGGACAGGGGGGACTGAAGCTTTCTTT. Translation: CASRPRTGGTEAFF.

The chain recombines TRBV12-3 or TRBV12-4 with TRBJ1-2; D is ambiguous. V gave up 5 bases and J gave up 1 base, with 5 bases separating them. This CDR3 comprises 12 residues. The CDR3 sequence: CASSQNNYGYTF. Here the CDR3 DNA reads TGTGCCAGCAGTCAGAATAACTATGGCTACACCTTC.

This chain joins TRBV19 and TRBJ2-2, with D possibly TRBD1 on 6 matching bases. With 8 bases removed from V and 3 bases from J, the gap between germline ends came to 10 bases. CDR1 is LNHDA, CDR2 SQIVND, per germline (reference sequence). There are 13 residues in the CDR3. CDR3 bases: TGTGCCAGTTCCAACAGGGACACCGGGGAGCTGTTTTTT. Amino acid sequence: CASSNRDTGELFF.

This chain links TRBV6-6 with TRBJ2-7, with 10 bases fitting TRBD2. This CDR3 spans 14 amino acids. After removal of 4 bases from V and 4 bases from J, the junction contained 4 bases not matched to a gene. Germline CDR1 and CDR2: MNHNY and SVGAGI (reference sequence). The CDR3 sequence: CASSLLAGPYEQYF. In nucleotides, the CDR3 is TGTGCCAGCAGTTTACTAGCGGGGCCTTACGAGCAGTACTTC.

The genes are TRBV7-9 and TRBJ2-2; 8 positions match TRBD1. Germline CDR1 and CDR2: SEHNR and FQNEAQ (reference sequence). The length of the CDR3 is 15 residues. V lost 6 bases, J lost 4 bases, and 7 bases stayed unmatched. The DNA for the CDR3 is TGTGCCAGCAGTAAAGGGACAGGCGTCACCGGGGAGCTGTTTTTT. The encoded protein is CASSKGTGVTGELFF.

The rearrangement joins TRBV5-1 to TRBJ2-5, with 13 nucleotides matching TRBD2. The length of the CDR3 is 15 residues. Looked up from germline, CDR1 is SGHRS and CDR2 is YFSETQ. Trimming took 4 bases from V and 4 from J; bases not matched to a gene: 4. CDR3 sequence (DNA): TGCGCCAGCAGCCCGGGACTAGCGGGGTTAGAGACCCAGTACTTC. Translation gives CASSPGLAGLETQYF.

This chain links TRBV5-4 with TRBJ2-7; TRBD2 agrees at 9 bases. Germline loops: CDR1 SGHNT, CDR2 YYREEE (reference sequence). After removal of 1 base from V and 6 bases from J, the junction contained 5 bases not matched to a gene. There are 14 residues in the CDR3. The CDR3 DNA reads TGTGCCAGCAGCTTGCGGACTAGCGTAGGCGAGCAGTACTTC. This encodes CASSLRTSVGEQYF.